This T cell receptor beta chain comes out of a study of blood T cell repertoires in COVID-19. Profiling relied on immunoSEQ multiplex PCR, and the TCRdb table lists in-frame clones only, not all of them. The sample yields about 120,000 clones, approximately 84% seen once. Between the trimmed V and J ends, which lost 5 bases and 0 bases, there was a span of 13 bases. Germline V CDR1 and CDR2: LNHDA, SQIVND (reference sequence). The CDR3 sequence is 16 residues long. The chain links TRBV19 to TRBJ2-2; weak D call: TRBD2 (6 bases). This receptor was obtained from a man in his 70s with active or convalescent COVID-19. The specimen was peripheral blood. CDR3: CASSSGLTANTGELFF. CDR3 in DNA: TGTGCCAGTAGTTCGGGACTCACCGCGAACACCGGGGAGCTGTTTTTT.